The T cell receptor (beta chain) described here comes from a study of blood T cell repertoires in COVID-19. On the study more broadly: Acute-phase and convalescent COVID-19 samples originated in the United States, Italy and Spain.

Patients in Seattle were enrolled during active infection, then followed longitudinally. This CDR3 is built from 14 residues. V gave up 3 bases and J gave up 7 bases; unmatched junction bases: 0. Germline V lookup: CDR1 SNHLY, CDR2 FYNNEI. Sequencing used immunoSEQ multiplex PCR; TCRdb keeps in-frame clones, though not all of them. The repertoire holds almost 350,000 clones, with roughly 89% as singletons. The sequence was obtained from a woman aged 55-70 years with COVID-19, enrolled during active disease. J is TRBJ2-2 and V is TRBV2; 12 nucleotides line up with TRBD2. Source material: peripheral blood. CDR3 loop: CASSEGLAGGELFF. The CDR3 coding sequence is TGTGCCAGCAGTGAGGGACTAGCGGGCGGGGAGCTGTTTTTT.